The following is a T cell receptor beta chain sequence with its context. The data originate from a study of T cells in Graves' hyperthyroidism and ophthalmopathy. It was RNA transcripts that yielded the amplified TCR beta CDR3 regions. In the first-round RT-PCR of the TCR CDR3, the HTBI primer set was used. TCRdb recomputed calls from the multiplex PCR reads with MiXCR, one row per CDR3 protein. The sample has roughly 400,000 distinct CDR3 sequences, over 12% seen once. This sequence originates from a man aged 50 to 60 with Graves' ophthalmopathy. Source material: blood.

DNA of the CDR3: TGTGCCAGCAGTTATGTCGGTGTTGGCACAGATACGCAGTATTTT. The encoded protein is CASSYVGVGTDTQYF. The V call is TRBV6-2 or TRBV6-3, the J call TRBJ2-3; the D is unclear. Germline CDR1 is MNHEY and CDR2 is SVGEGT. V gave up 3 bases and J gave up 1 base, with 11 bases separating them. This CDR3 has 15 amino acids.